The 13 T cell receptor beta chains reported below all come from one sample, sequenced in a study of radiotherapy plus CTLA-4 blockade in lung cancer. This table comes from immunoSEQ multiplex PCR, and its TCRdb copy is limited to in-frame clones, with some not included. Here the sample spans more than 95,000 clones, approximately 75% being singletons. The sequencing used peripheral blood, collected from a patient treated with radiotherapy plus ipilimumab. The receptors shown here come from a human donor with non-small cell lung cancer who had a partial response to radiotherapy plus ipilimumab. Some clones in this sample may be carry-over from other donors' samples.

This chain links TRBV2 with TRBJ1-2; D gene ambiguous. Between the trimmed V and J ends, which lost 1 base and 5 bases, there was a span of 8 bases. The CDR3 is made up of 13 amino acids. CDR1 and CDR2 from the germline V gene are SNHLY and FYNNEI. In nucleotides, the CDR3 is TGTGCCAGCAGTGAAGTCAGGACTTATGGCTACACCTTC. Translating gives CASSEVRTYGYTF.

The CDR3 region is CASRWRGENIQYF. Written as DNA, the CDR3 is TGTGCCAGTAGGTGGCGGGGGGAAAACATTCAGTACTTC. The chain couples TRBV19 to TRBJ2-4, with TRBD2 matching over 8 bases. V shed 6 bases and J 5 bases; nucleotides not matched to a gene: 3. Germline V gives CDR1 LNHDA, CDR2 SQIVND (reference sequence). CDR3 length: 13 residues.

The chain uses TRBV6-6 and TRBJ2-1, with D hard to call. The CDR3 has 11 amino acids. Trimming pared 6 bases from V and 10 bases from J, leaving 10 bases between. CDR1 and CDR2 from the germline V gene are MNHNY and SVGAGI (reference sequence). The CDR3, as DNA: TGTGCCAGCAGGACATCGACAGAGCAGTTCTTC. Its translation: CASRTSTEQFF.

This clone was observed a single time. The DNA of the CDR3 is TGTGCCAGCAGCTTCACAGGGATCGAAAAACTGTTTTTT. Its protein product is CASSFTGIEKLFF. The genes are TRBV5-4 and TRBJ1-4, with a tentative D call TRBD1 (6 bases). V was clipped by 2 bases and J by 8 bases, with 10 bases between them. Germline CDR1 and CDR2: SGHNT and YYREEE (reference sequence). CDR3 length equals 13 residues.

This rearrangement joins TRBV6-5 to TRBJ1-3, with D possibly being TRBD1 (6 bases). V lost 2 bases, J lost 1 base, and 12 bases lay in between. CDR1 and CDR2 from the germline V gene are MNHEY and SVGAGI. The CDR3 sequence is 16 residues long. The CDR3 region is CASSYGRGGSGNTIYF. The CDR3 DNA reads as TGTGCCAGCAGTTACGGGAGGGGGGGTTCTGGAAACACCATATATTTT.

The chain joins TRBV9 to TRBJ2-1; 11 bases are shared with TRBD2. The length of the CDR3 is 15 residues. The germline CDR1 and CDR2 sequences are SGDLS and YYNGEE. After removal of 4 bases from V and 5 bases from J, the junction contained 5 bases not matched to a gene. This chain's CDR3 is CASSWTSGPDNEQFF. The CDR3 nucleotides are TGTGCCAGCAGCTGGACTAGCGGGCCTGACAATGAGCAGTTCTTC.

This clone has only a few counts. The chain combines TRBV6-4 with TRBJ2-1; the match to TRBD2 covers 13 bases. The CDR3 totals 15 residues. V was clipped by 2 bases and J by 7 bases; unmatched bases: 2. Germline CDR1 reads MRHNA; CDR2 reads SNTAGT. CDR3 sequence (DNA): TGTGCCAGCAGTGACGAGGGACTAGCGGGGAATGAGCAGTTCTTC. Translating it yields CASSDEGLAGNEQFF.

CDR3 coding DNA: TGCGCCAGCACGGGACAGGGGAATCAGCCCCAGCATTTT. Translating it yields CASTGQGNQPQHF. The chain is built from TRBV10-2 and TRBJ1-5, with 10 bases that match TRBD1. The junction had 1 base not matched to a gene; V was cut back by 7 bases and J by 4 bases. CDR1 WSHSY and CDR2 SAAADI come from the germline V gene. The CDR3 totals 13 residues.

The chain has TRBV5-1 and TRBJ2-7; D is perhaps TRBD2 (5 bases). V was trimmed by 1 base and J by 6 bases, leaving 11 bases between them. The CDR3 contains 13 residues. Germline values: CDR1 SGHRS, CDR2 YFSETQ. The CDR3: CASSLRGSGEQYF. CDR3 bases: TGCGCCAGCAGCTTGCGAGGGTCTGGCGAGCAGTACTTC.

V and J are TRBV4-2 and TRBJ2-2; a possible D gene is TRBD1 (7 bases). With 1 base removed from V and 4 bases from J, the gap between germline ends came to 13 bases. The CDR3 loop spans 16 amino acids. Germline CDR1 is LGHNA and CDR2 is YNFKEQ. CDR3 region: CASSQVTQGGTGELFF. The DNA for the CDR3 is TGTGCCAGCAGCCAAGTAACTCAGGGGGGCACCGGGGAGCTGTTTTTT.

The rearrangement joins TRBV7-8 to TRBJ1-3, with D possibly matching TRBD1 (6 bases). This CDR3 has 13 amino acids. Trimming stripped 1 base from V and 6 bases from J, with 7 bases between. Germline CDR1 SGHVS, CDR2 FQNEAQ. CDR3 sequence (DNA): TGTGCCAGCAGCTTAGACAGGGAAAACACCATATATTTT. It is translated as CASSLDRENTIYF.

The chain links TRBV15 to TRBJ2-1; 9 nucleotides line up with TRBD2. The CDR3 length is 17 residues. V trimming: 0 bases; J trimming: 3 bases; junction bases outside the gene matches: 6. The germline gives CDR1 LNHNV, CDR2 YYDKDF (reference sequence). In DNA form, the CDR3 reads TGTGCCACCAGCAGAGAGGGTAGCGGGAGTCTCTACAATGAGCAGTTCTTC. The encoded protein is CATSREGSGSLYNEQFF.

The chain has TRBV5-1 and TRBJ1-2; 8 bases are shared with TRBD1. The V gene end was trimmed by 3 bases and the J gene end by 7 bases; junction bases not matched to a gene: 8. Germline-derived CDR1 and CDR2 are SGHRS and YFSETQ. CDR3 length: 14 amino acids. The CDR3 DNA reads TGCGCCAGCAGCTCTAGACAGGGGAGATTTGGCTACACCTTC. As protein: CASSSRQGRFGYTF.